The entry below gives a single T cell receptor (beta chain) sequence along with its context. Its recognized antigen is unknown. The sample holds no much larger clone one base away, and base qualities are not on file. Each PCR received spiked-in synthetic TCR analog templates so that absolute template abundance could be estimated from read counts. TCRbeta CDR3 regions were amplified from genomic DNA with bias-controlled V and J gene primers using the immunoSEQ assay. Sequencing of rearranged TCRbeta segments was done at approximately 20X coverage. In the original analysis: Clustering was used to correct sequencing errors, and CDR3s were annotated against IMGT to assign V, D and J genes. Out-of-frame and stop-codon sequences were excluded, and only productive TCRbeta rearrangements were used in downstream analyses. Clonality was computed as one minus Shannon entropy normalized by the log of the number of unique productive sequences. Fisher's exact test with Benjamini-Hochberg correction, using a cutoff of adjusted p below 0.01, was how clones that differed between time points or between blood and tumor were identified. This is the immuneACCESS table as TCRdb keeps it, with only in-frame sequences that have V and J called. A part of the clones is gone; compared with another copy, unresolved V genes explain less than half, and the rest is unexplained. That table supplies the V and J calls and clone size; D and trimming were determined from the DNA. A total of about 15,000 clones appear in this sample, around 87% of them only once. The top ten clones comprise about 6% of the sample.

The sample is drawn from a study of PD-L1 blockade in urothelial cancer (dated by TCRdb to about 2017). Regarding the research as a whole: Therapy was started in 2014 for all patients, and atezolizumab 1,200 mg was administered intravenously every 3 weeks. Durable clinical benefit meant progression-free survival longer than 6 months, and TCR features were also tested against progression-free and overall survival. Durable clinical benefit was achieved by nine patients but not by the remaining 20. Pretreatment blood TCR-seq was available for 27 to 30 patients, at least one posttreatment blood collection was obtained for about 24 patients, and tumor TCR-seq was available for about 24 patients. TCR sequencing covered pretreatment tumor samples and matched, serially collected peripheral blood taken before and after atezolizumab treatment. A median of roughly 140,000 T cells and 65,000 to 90,000 unique TCRs was obtained from blood samples, and a median clonality of approximately 0.08 was observed. About 90% of the roughly 29 patients were males with bladder-origin urothelial cancer, and about 65% of the roughly 30 reported a prior smoking history. Patients had an ECOG performance status of 0 or 1 and had received between 0 and 3 prior chemotherapy regimens. Blood samples were analyzed at two time points: 3 weeks after treatment start (second dose) and 6 weeks after treatment start. The study, an exploratory multi-omic analysis, examined somatic, immune and clinical correlates of response to PD-L1 blockade with atezolizumab in urothelial cancer. In the same patients, whole exome sequencing and RNA sequencing of pretreatment tumors were performed in addition to TCR sequencing.

General study outcomes and caveats: Because the sample size was small (n ≈ 27) and many of the analyses were exploratory, the results are meant to be hypothesis-generating. Improved progression-free and overall survival was found to be associated with pretreatment peripheral blood TCR clonality below the median. Among patients with durable benefit, tumor-associated TCR clones showed greater expansion in peripheral blood 3 weeks after treatment started (n of about 21, p = 0.022).

The CDR3 numbers 13 residues from cysteine through phenylalanine. Of the read, only the CDR3 DNA is kept; its 39 bases are in frame from base 1. Taken from the germline V gene, the CDR1 and CDR2 loops are SGHNT and YENEEA. Relative to germline, V is 4 bases shorter and J is 2 bases shorter, with 9 bases between their ends. A cohort of around 29 patients with locally advanced or metastatic urothelial carcinoma, treated at Memorial Sloan Kettering on a trial protocol, was included. Peripheral blood mononuclear cells were collected from each patient pretreatment and during treatment, giving between 1 and 8 total time points per patient. The Qiagen DNeasy Blood extraction kit was used to purify genomic DNA from total PBMCs and tumor samples. Collected pretreatment and during treatment, PBMCs were isolated and stored as previously described.

This material consisted of PBMCs, taken around atezolizumab (anti-PD-L1) treatment. This sequence originates from a man aged 45-65 years with urothelial cancer. Recombination linked TRBV11-3 to TRBJ2-7; TRBD1 is a possible D gene, resting on 6 matching bases. The CDR3 in this case is CASSSRDTYEQYF. The bases are TGTGCCAGCAGCTCACGGGACACCTACGAGCAGTACTTC. With all but the CDR3 taken from the reference TRBV11-3 and TRBJ2-7 genes, the full variable domain is: EAGVVQSPRYKIIEKKQPVAFWCNPISGHNTLYWYLQNLGQGPELLIRYENEEAVDDSQLPKDRFSAERLKGVDSTLKIQPAELGDSAVYLCASSSRDTYEQYFGPGTRLTVT.